Below, 9 T cell receptor beta chains from the same sample are listed, as sequenced in a study of long-term antiretroviral therapy in people with HIV. The immunoSEQ assay was v3.0, run at survey level. Profiling relied on immunoSEQ multiplex PCR, and the TCRdb table lists in-frame clones only, not all of them. The sample has 5,000 to 7,500 clones, 60% to 80% seen once. The sample was unsorted PBMCs, taken 0.5 years before starting antiretroviral therapy. The receptors were gathered from a man aged 40-49 years with HIV.

This chain uses TRBV9 with TRBJ2-1; 7 bases are a match to TRBD1. Germline V gene data show CDR1 as SGDLS and CDR2 as YYNGEE. The junction had 4 bases not matched to a gene; V was cut back by 0 bases and J by 10 bases. The CDR3 sequence is 13 residues long. The CDR3 region has the DNA TGTGCCAGCAGCGTAGTGACGGGACAGGAGCAGTTCTTC. Encoded protein: CASSVVTGQEQFF.

The chain uses TRBV27 and TRBJ1-1, with no clear D. Germline CDR1 MNHEY, CDR2 SMNVEV (reference sequence). The V end lost 5 bases, the J end lost 0 bases, and 16 bases lay between the germline ends. This CDR3 region has 16 residues. This chain's CDR3 is CASSPLAYRMNTEAFF. The DNA of the CDR3 is TGTGCCAGCAGTCCGCTCGCCTACAGAATGAACACTGAAGCTTTCTTT.

The genes are TRBV5-1 and TRBJ1-3, with unresolved D. V gave up 7 bases and J gave up 0 bases, with 11 bases separating them. The length of the CDR3 is 14 residues. CDR1 is SGHRS and CDR2 is YFSETQ in the germline V gene. CDR3 loop: CASPVRDSGNTIYF. The DNA of the CDR3 is TGCGCCAGCCCCGTCCGCGACTCTGGAAACACCATATATTTT.

This chain connects TRBV19 to TRBJ1-2, with D possibly TRBD1 on 6 matching bases. The V end lost 4 bases, the J end lost 4 bases, and 13 bases lay between the germline ends. The CDR3 is 14 residues long. Germline CDR1 reads LNHDA; CDR2 reads SQIVND (reference sequence). CDR3 amino acids: CASSRTRGGYGYTF. The CDR3 DNA is TGTGCCAGTAGTAGGACCAGGGGCGGCTATGGCTACACCTTC. The whole variable domain, filled in from reference TRBV19 and TRBJ1-2, reads DGGITQSPKYLFRKEGQNVTLSCEQNLNHDAMYWYRQDPGQGLRLIYYSQIVNDFQKGDIAEGYSVSREKKESFPLTVTSAQKNPTAFYLCASSRTRGGYGYTFGSGTRLTVV.

This clone rates as medium-sized. The chain uses TRBV13 and TRBJ2-7, with D maybe TRBD1 (6 bases). The germline CDR1 and CDR2 sequences are PRHDT and FYEKMQ (reference sequence). V shed 5 bases and J shed 3 bases, with 11 bases lying between them. This CDR3 region has 13 residues. CDR3: CASSQGRLYEQYF. The CDR3 DNA sequence: TGTGCCAGCAGCCAGGGGCGTCTCTACGAGCAGTACTTC.

The V call is TRBV4-1, the J call TRBJ1-5, with D tentatively TRBD1 (5 bases). This CDR3 has 15 residues. The V gene's germline CDR1 is MGHRA and CDR2 YSYEKL. The ends were cut back, 1 base at V and 4 bases at J, with 11 bases in the middle. The CDR3 DNA reads as TGCGCCAGCAGCCAAGGGGACGAACTAAATCAGCCCCAGCATTTT. This gives the protein CASSQGDELNQPQHF.

This sequence joins TRBV19 and TRBJ2-1; D unclear. Looked up from germline, CDR1 is LNHDA and CDR2 is SQIVND (reference sequence). Trimming removed 4 bases at V and 4 bases at J, with 5 bases between. The length of the CDR3 is 12 residues. The CDR3 here is CASSNGYNEQFF. The CDR3 nucleotides read TGTGCCAGTAGTAACGGGTACAATGAGCAGTTCTTC.

This clone was found once. The rearrangement joins TRBV2 to TRBJ1-5, with D hard to call. The CDR3 runs to 15 residues. Trimming cost V 6 bases and J 1 base, with 13 bases left between them. In germline, CDR1 is SNHLY, CDR2 FYNNEI. CDR3 residues: CASSHEGGSNQPQHF. In DNA, the CDR3 is TGTGCCAGCAGCCACGAGGGAGGGAGCAATCAGCCCCAGCATTTT. The complete variable domain, with remaining parts taken from reference TRBV2 and TRBJ1-5, reads EPEVTQTPSHQVTQMGQEVILRCVPISNHLYFYWYRQILGQKVEFLVSFYNNEISEKSEIFDDQFSVERPDGSNFTLKIRSTKLEDSAMYFCASSHEGGSNQPQHFGDGTRLSIL.

In the case of this clone: At one of its ends the junction is not consistent with the germline gene, which may arise from a read error. The rearrangement links TRBV5-4 to TRBJ2-3; 7 nucleotides line up with TRBD2. Germline lookup yields CDR1 SGHNT and CDR2 YYREEE (reference sequence). The CDR3 consists of 14 residues. Written as DNA, the CDR3 is TGCGCCAGCAGCCAAGATAGAGCGGGGGATACGCAGTATTTT. Translating it yields CASSQDRAGDTQYF.